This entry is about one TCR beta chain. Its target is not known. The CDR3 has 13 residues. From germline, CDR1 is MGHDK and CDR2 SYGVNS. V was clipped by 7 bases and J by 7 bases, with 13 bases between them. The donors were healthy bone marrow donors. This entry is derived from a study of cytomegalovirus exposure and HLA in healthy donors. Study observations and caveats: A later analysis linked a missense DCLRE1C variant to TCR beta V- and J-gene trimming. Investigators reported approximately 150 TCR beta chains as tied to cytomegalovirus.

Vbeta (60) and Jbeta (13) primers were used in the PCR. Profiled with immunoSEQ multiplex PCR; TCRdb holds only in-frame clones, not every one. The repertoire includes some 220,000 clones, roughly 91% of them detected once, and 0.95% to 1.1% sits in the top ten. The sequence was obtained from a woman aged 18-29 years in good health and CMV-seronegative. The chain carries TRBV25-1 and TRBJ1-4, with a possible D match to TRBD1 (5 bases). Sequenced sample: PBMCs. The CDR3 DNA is TGTGCCAGCACTCGTTCGGGGGTTGAAAAACTGTTTTTT. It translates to CASTRSGVEKLFF.